These 21 T cell receptor beta chains were all obtained from the same sample, sequenced in a study of CD8 T cells in Susac syndrome. Reverse transcription of roughly 0.5 to 1 ug RNA used random hexamers. TCRdb redid the calling of the immunoSEQ multiplex PCR reads with MiXCR, one entry per CDR3 protein. This table has around 140,000 distinct CDR3 sequences, approximately 95% appearing once. Sequencing used CD4+ T cells from PBMCs. Receptors originate from a human donor with Susac syndrome.

V is TRBV20-1 and J is TRBJ2-7; D remains unclear. Trimming stripped 1 base from V and 3 bases from J, with 4 bases between. Germline V lookup: CDR1 DFQATT, CDR2 SNEGSKA (reference sequence). The CDR3 runs 11 residues. In DNA, the CDR3 is TGCAGTGCTAGAGCCCGCTACGAGCAGTACTTC. This codes for CSARARYEQYF.

The chain employs TRBV11-2 and TRBJ1-5; TRBD1 agrees at 9 bases. V shed 3 bases and J 1 base; nucleotides not matched to a gene: 4. This CDR3 comprises 16 residues. CDR1 SGHAT and CDR2 FQNNGV come from the germline V gene. CDR3 DNA sequence: TGTGCCAGCAGCTTCGGGACAGGGCGAAGCAATCAGCCCCAGCATTTT. Its translation is CASSFGTGRSNQPQHF.

This clonotype appeared a single time. The V call is TRBV29-1, the J call TRBJ1-3; D unclear. The CDR3 covers 12 residues. The germline gives CDR1 SQVTM, CDR2 ANQGSEA. The germline V and J ends were trimmed by 3 bases and 4 bases, with 7 bases remaining between them. The CDR3 nucleotides read TGCAGCGTTGAGACGTTCGGAAACACCATATATTTT. Translation: CSVETFGNTIYF.

The genes are TRBV28 and TRBJ2-7; perhaps TRBD1 as D (6 bases). Germline V gene sequence: CDR1 MDHEN, CDR2 SYDVKM. With 4 bases removed from V and 4 bases from J, the gap between germline ends came to 20 bases. This CDR3 comprises 16 residues. In nucleotides, the CDR3 is TGTGCCAGCAGTTCACCTAAAACAGGGAGAGGGTACGAGCAGTACTTC. Protein: CASSSPKTGRGYEQYF.

This CDR3 reads CASKGGTGGIAVYEQYF. The CDR3 DNA follows: TGTGCCAGCAAGGGGGGGACAGGGGGTATCGCGGTCTACGAGCAGTACTTC. The chain carries TRBV21-1 and TRBJ2-7; the table's D call, TRBD1, was not checked against the DNA. TRBV21-1 is a pseudogene segment. This CDR3 region has 17 residues.

V and J are TRBV6-6 and TRBJ2-7; D gene unclear. There are 13 residues in the CDR3. V shed 5 bases and J shed 4 bases, with 12 bases lying between them. Germline V CDR1 and CDR2: MNHNY, SVGAGI (reference sequence). CDR3 nucleotide sequence: TGTGCCAGCAGTCCTCCTCTTGTTTACGAGCAGTACTTC. Protein product: CASSPPLVYEQYF.

CDR3 region: CSVEDRLNEKLFF. DNA for the CDR3: TGCAGCGTTGAGGATAGGCTGAATGAAAAACTGTTTTTT. This chain uses TRBV29-1 with TRBJ1-4; D uncertain. V lost 3 bases, J lost 5 bases, and 10 bases lay in between. Germline loops: CDR1 SQVTM, CDR2 ANQGSEA. The CDR3 runs 13 residues. Full variable domain (outside the CDR3, taken from reference TRBV29-1 and TRBJ1-4): SAVISQKPSRDICQRGTSLTIQCQVDSQVTMMFWYRQQPGQSLTLIATANQGSEATYESGFVIDKFPISRPNLTFSTLTVSNMSPEDSSIYLCSVEDRLNEKLFFGSGTQLSVL.

J is TRBJ2-3 and V is TRBV6-5; 7 bases match TRBD2. Per the germline V gene, CDR1 is MNHEY and CDR2 is SVGAGI. This CDR3 has 15 residues. The ends lost 6 bases at V and 0 bases at J; junction bases unmatched: 6. CDR3 protein: CASRDLSGSTDTQYF. The CDR3 bases are TGTGCCAGCAGGGACCTTAGCGGGAGCACAGATACGCAGTATTTT.

This chain connects TRBV3-1 to TRBJ2-5; D may be TRBD1 (6 bases). The CDR3 is made up of 16 amino acids. The germline gives CDR1 LGHDT, CDR2 YNNKEL (reference sequence). The ends were cut back, 4 bases at V and 3 bases at J, with 18 bases in the middle. The CDR3 loop is CASSLIGTGNEETQYF. As DNA, the CDR3 is TGTGCCAGCAGCCTTATCGGCACAGGGAACGAAGAGACCCAGTACTTC.

V usage is TRBV5-1 and J usage is TRBJ2-2; 8 bases map to TRBD1. The germline V gene encodes CDR1 SGHRS and CDR2 YFSETQ. This CDR3 is 17 amino acids long. V trimming: 4 bases; J trimming: 4 bases; junction bases outside the gene matches: 12. This CDR3 is CASSEDRGLVGTGELFF. The CDR3 nucleotides are TGCGCCAGCAGCGAAGACAGGGGCCTCGTTGGCACCGGGGAGCTGTTTTTT. The complete variable domain, with remaining parts taken from reference TRBV5-1 and TRBJ2-2, reads KAGVTQTPRYLIKTRGQQVTLSCSPISGHRSVSWYQQTPGQGLQFLFEYFSETQRNKGNFPGRFSGRQFSNSRSEMNVSTLELGDSALYLCASSEDRGLVGTGELFFGEGSRLTVL.

This chain links TRBV6-1 with TRBJ2-7; 7 nucleotides line up with TRBD1. J was trimmed by 2 bases and V by 10 bases; bases with no gene match: 8. The CDR3 totals 13 residues. Germline V gives CDR1 MNHNS, CDR2 SASEGT. In DNA, the CDR3 is TGTGCCACCTCTGGGCAGGGGGCCTACGAGCAGTACTTC. This translates into CATSGQGAYEQYF.

This clonotype was recorded once. The genes are TRBV11-3 and TRBJ2-7; D perhaps matches TRBD1 (5 bases). V dropped 5 bases and J dropped 4 bases, with 12 bases sitting between them. CDR1 and CDR2 from the germline V gene are SGHNT and YENEEA. The CDR3 is 13 residues long. The CDR3 nucleotides are TGTGCCAGCAGCCCAACCACAGGTTACGAGCAGTACTTC. The encoded protein is CASSPTTGYEQYF.

This clonotype appeared once. V gene TRBV5-6 combines with J gene TRBJ2-5; 7 positions agree with TRBD2. Germline CDR1 and CDR2: SGHDT and YYEEEE. J gave up 1 base and V 4 bases, and 7 bases lay outside the gene matches. The CDR3 loop spans 15 amino acids. Written as DNA, the CDR3 is TGTGCCAGCAGCGGTCTGTCGGGGGGCCAAGAGACCCAGTACTTC. Translating gives CASSGLSGGQETQYF.

The gene calls are TRBV19 and TRBJ2-1, with TRBD1 identical over 8 bases. V was clipped by 5 bases and J by 7 bases; unmatched bases: 1. From germline, CDR1 is LNHDA and CDR2 SQIVND (reference sequence). The CDR3 length is 12 residues. DNA for the CDR3: TGTGCCAGTAGTTACAGGGGGAATGAGCAGTTCTTC. This sequence encodes CASSYRGNEQFF. Looking up the rest from reference TRBV19 and TRBJ2-1 gives the full variable domain: DGGITQSPKYLFRKEGQNVTLSCEQNLNHDAMYWYRQDPGQGLRLIYYSQIVNDFQKGDIAEGYSVSREKKESFPLTVTSAQKNPTAFYLCASSYRGNEQFFGPGTRLTVL.

This chain joins TRBV11-3 and TRBJ2-1; D is unresolved. The V end lost 2 bases, the J end lost 5 bases, and 7 bases lay between the germline ends. Germline V gene sequence: CDR1 SGHNT, CDR2 YENEEA. This CDR3 contains 13 residues. As DNA, the CDR3 is TGTGCCAGCAGCTTAAACTCTCACAATGAGCAGTTCTTC. It yields the protein CASSLNSHNEQFF. The full variable domain, rest sourced from reference TRBV11-3 and TRBJ2-1, is EAGVVQSPRYKIIEKKQPVAFWCNPISGHNTLYWYLQNLGQGPELLIRYENEEAVDDSQLPKDRFSAERLKGVDSTLKIQPAELGDSAVYLCASSLNSHNEQFFGPGTRLTVL.

J is TRBJ2-2 and V is TRBV28; 8 bases fit TRBD2. V lost 10 bases and J lost 2; bases outside the gene matches: 9. The V gene's germline CDR1 is MDHEN and CDR2 SYDVKM. There are 15 residues in the CDR3. CDR3 sequence (DNA): TGTGCCACTACGCGGGGGGTCCGAAACACCGGGGAGCTGTTTTTT. Translating it yields CATTRGVRNTGELFF. The entire variable domain, with the rest obtained from reference TRBV28 and TRBJ2-2, is as follows: DVKVTQSSRYLVKRTGEKVFLECVQDMDHENMFWYRQDPGLGLRLIYFSYDVKMKEKGDIPEGYSVSREKKERFSLILESASTNQTSMYLCATTRGVRNTGELFFGEGSRLTVL.

V and J are TRBV7-3 and TRBJ2-1, with D tentatively TRBD1 (5 bases). Germline V gives CDR1 SGHTA, CDR2 FQGTGA. Trimming left V 1 base short and J 10 bases short, with 11 bases between. The CDR3 is 13 residues long. The CDR3 sequence: CASSLMGPREQFF. The CDR3 bases are TGTGCCAGCAGCTTAATGGGGCCAAGAGAGCAGTTCTTC.

This chain links TRBV27 with TRBJ2-3; 8 nucleotides align to TRBD1. The CDR3 has 15 residues. From germline, CDR1 is MNHEY and CDR2 SMNVEV (reference sequence). The V segment lost 3 bases and the J segment 1 base; nucleotides outside the gene matches: 3. The CDR3 sequence: CASSFEGQGTDTQYF. CDR3 sequence (DNA): TGTGCCAGCAGTTTCGAGGGACAGGGCACAGATACGCAGTATTTT.

This clonotype was seen once. The chain carries TRBV9 and TRBJ2-1; TRBD1 matches at 9 bases. V shed 0 bases and J 13 bases; nucleotides not matched to a gene: 5. The CDR3 has 13 amino acids. Germline assignment: CDR1 SGDLS and CDR2 YYNGEE. The CDR3 DNA is TGTGCCAGCAGCGTAGCTACTACAGGGGGCCAGTTCTTC. It yields the protein CASSVATTGGQFF.

The gene calls are TRBV25-1 and TRBJ1-6; D uncertain. V lost 1 base and J lost 9, with 7 bases in between. CDR1 and CDR2 from the germline V gene are MGHDK and SYGVNS. The CDR3 contains 13 residues. The CDR3: CASSEFGVSPLHF. CDR3 nucleotides: TGTGCCAGCAGTGAATTCGGAGTTTCACCCCTCCACTTT.

This chain links TRBV4-3 with TRBJ1-1, with D unresolved. CDR3 length equals 14 residues. With 0 bases removed from V and 1 base from J, the gap between germline ends came to 6 bases. Germline V gene data show CDR1 as LGHNA and CDR2 as YSLEER. In DNA form, the CDR3 reads TGCGCCAGCAGCCAAGATGCAGGGAACACTGAAGCTTTCTTT. Residues: CASSQDAGNTEAFF.